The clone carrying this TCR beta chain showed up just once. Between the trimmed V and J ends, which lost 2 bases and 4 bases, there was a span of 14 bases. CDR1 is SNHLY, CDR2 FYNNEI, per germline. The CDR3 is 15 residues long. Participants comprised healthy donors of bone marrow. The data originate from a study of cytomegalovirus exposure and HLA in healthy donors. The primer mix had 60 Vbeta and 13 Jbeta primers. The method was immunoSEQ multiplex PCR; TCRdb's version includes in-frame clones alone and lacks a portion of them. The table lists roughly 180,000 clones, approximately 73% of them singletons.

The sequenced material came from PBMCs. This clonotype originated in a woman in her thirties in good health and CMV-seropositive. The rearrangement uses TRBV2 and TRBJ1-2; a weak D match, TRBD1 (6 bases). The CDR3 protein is CASSEPPGEGYGYTF. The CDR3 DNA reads TGTGCCAGCAGTGAACCCCCAGGGGAGGGCTATGGCTACACCTTC.